Listed below are T cell receptor beta chains from one sample, sequenced in a study of T-cell memory formation after mild COVID-19. One entry per CDR3 protein results from TCRdb running MiXCR on the 5' RACE reads. Among about 340,000 distinct CDR3 sequences listed, 20% to 25% were seen once. The source material was PBMCs or a T cell subset sorted from them (not recorded which). These receptor sequences come from a man younger than 35 who had mild COVID-19 (a few samples of this study predate the infection). Cell type and time point are not known. The CDR3 runs from the conserved cysteine through the conserved F or W. Each record gives: D gene, V gene, J gene, clone size, CDR3 DNA, CDR3 protein. A D gene is named only where the DNA matches it firmly. The size field is filled for only some rows; it gives once, few, many or a size class.

D gene: NA; V gene: TRBV5-1; J gene: TRBJ2-3; clone size: NA; CDR3 DNA: TGCGCCAGCAGAAAGACTGTTCCTAGCACAGATACGCAGTATTTT; CDR3 protein: CASRKTVPSTDTQYF
D gene: NA; V gene: TRBV24-1; J gene: TRBJ2-1; clone size: few; CDR3 DNA: TGTGCCACCCCCGTGCGCAATGAGCAGTTCTTC; CDR3 protein: CATPVRNEQFF
D gene: TRBD2; V gene: TRBV5-1; J gene: TRBJ2-4; clone size: few; CDR3 DNA: TGCGCCAGCAGCTTAGGTAGCGGGGGAAACATTCAGTACTTC; CDR3 protein: CASSLGSGGNIQYF
D gene: NA; V gene: TRBV5-1; J gene: TRBJ1-1; clone size: few; CDR3 DNA: TGCGCCAGCAGCTCCTCCGGGGGCTTAAGGGCTGAAGCTTTCTTT; CDR3 protein: CASSSSGGLRAEAFF
D gene: NA; V gene: TRBV5-1; J gene: TRBJ2-2; clone size: NA; CDR3 DNA: TGCGCCAGCAGCGAGGAAGATGGGACCGGGGAGCTGTTTTTT; CDR3 protein: CASSEEDGTGELFF
D gene: TRBD2; V gene: TRBV7-2; J gene: TRBJ2-3; clone size: NA; CDR3 DNA: TGTGCCAGCAGCGGATCTAGCGGGGGGACTGTTGATACGCAGTATTTT; CDR3 protein: CASSGSSGGTVDTQYF
D gene: NA; V gene: TRBV5-1; J gene: TRBJ2-3; clone size: NA; CDR3 DNA: TGCGCCAGCAGCTTAGGGGACTTATTGGCAACGCAGTATTTT; CDR3 protein: CASSLGDLLATQYF
D gene: TRBD1; V gene: TRBV24-1; J gene: TRBJ2-2; clone size: few; CDR3 DNA: TGTGCCACCAGTGACGCCGGGACAGCGAACACCGGGGAGCTGTTTTTT; CDR3 protein: CATSDAGTANTGELFF
D gene: TRBD1; V gene: TRBV6-5; J gene: TRBJ2-5; clone size: NA; CDR3 DNA: TGTGCCAGCAGTTACACCGGGACAGGGGGCGCAGAGACCCAGTACTTC; CDR3 protein: CASSYTGTGGAETQYF
D gene: NA; V gene: TRBV10-3; J gene: TRBJ2-2; clone size: NA; CDR3 DNA: TGTGCCACCTCGGGACCCGCGAACACCGGGGAGCTGTTTTTT; CDR3 protein: CATSGPANTGELFF
D gene: NA; V gene: TRBV7-2; J gene: TRBJ2-1; clone size: many; CDR3 DNA: TGTGCCAGCAGCTTCAGGGTTTCGGGTCCTGAGCAGTTCTTC; CDR3 protein: CASSFRVSGPEQFF
D gene: NA; V gene: TRBV24-1; J gene: TRBJ2-3; clone size: few; CDR3 DNA: TGTGCCACCAGCGTGGGGAGCACAGATACGCAGTATTTT; CDR3 protein: CATSVGSTDTQYF
D gene: TRBD1; V gene: TRBV7-9; J gene: TRBJ1-1; clone size: NA; CDR3 DNA: TGTGCCAGCAGCTCAACAGGGGATGCCACTGAAGCTTTCTTT; CDR3 protein: CASSSTGDATEAFF
D gene: NA; V gene: TRBV20-1; J gene: TRBJ1-1; clone size: NA; CDR3 DNA: TGCAGTGCTACAAGAGGAGGAAACACTGAAGCTTTCTTT; CDR3 protein: CSATRGGNTEAFF
D gene: NA; V gene: TRBV5-1; J gene: TRBJ2-3; clone size: many; CDR3 DNA: TGCGCCAGCAGGGAGAACAGGAACACAGATACGCAGTATTTT; CDR3 protein: CASRENRNTDTQYF
D gene: NA; V gene: TRBV6-1; J gene: TRBJ1-5; clone size: few; CDR3 DNA: TGTGCCAACACAAACGGGGGTCACCAGCCCCAGCATTTT; CDR3 protein: CANTNGGHQPQHF
D gene: TRBD2; V gene: TRBV5-6; J gene: TRBJ2-3; clone size: NA; CDR3 DNA: TGTGCCAGCAGCTTCACTAGCGTGGGGAGCACAGATACGCAGTATTTT; CDR3 protein: CASSFTSVGSTDTQYF
D gene: NA; V gene: TRBV7-9; J gene: TRBJ2-3; clone size: NA; CDR3 DNA: TGTGCCAGCAGCGACGGACACGACGTAGCAGATACGCAGTATTTT; CDR3 protein: CASSDGHDVADTQYF
D gene: NA; V gene: TRBV11-2; J gene: TRBJ2-7; clone size: NA; CDR3 DNA: TGTGCCAGCACCTTCCCGGGGACGGGGTACGAGCAGTACTTC; CDR3 protein: CASTFPGTGYEQYF
D gene: NA; V gene: TRBV6-5; J gene: TRBJ2-5; clone size: once; CDR3 DNA: TGTGCCAGCAGTTACTCGACCGGGGGCCCACAAGAGACCCAGTACTTC; CDR3 protein: CASSYSTGGPQETQYF
D gene: NA; V gene: TRBV7-8; J gene: TRBJ2-6; clone size: few; CDR3 DNA: TGTGCCAGCAGCCAACGTAGCTCTGGGGCCAACGTCCTGACTTTC; CDR3 protein: CASSQRSSGANVLTF
D gene: TRBD2; V gene: TRBV4-3; J gene: TRBJ2-3; clone size: NA; CDR3 DNA: TGCGCCAGCAGCCAAGGGCGGGAGTTTTTCACAGATACGCAGTATTTT; CDR3 protein: CASSQGREFFTDTQYF
D gene: TRBD1; V gene: TRBV11-2; J gene: TRBJ1-1; clone size: many; CDR3 DNA: TGTGCCAGCAGCTATATATACAGGGGATTGACTGAAGCTTTCTTT; CDR3 protein: CASSYIYRGLTEAFF
D gene: NA; V gene: TRBV6-2/TRBV6-3; J gene: TRBJ1-1; clone size: few; CDR3 DNA: TGTGCCAGCAGAACCAGGGGTATCCCCACTGAAGCTTTCTTT; CDR3 protein: CASRTRGIPTEAFF
D gene: NA; V gene: TRBV11-2; J gene: TRBJ1-5; clone size: few; CDR3 DNA: TGTGCCAGCAGCTCCAGGGCGAATCAGCCCCAGCATTTT; CDR3 protein: CASSSRANQPQHF
D gene: NA; V gene: TRBV4-2; J gene: TRBJ1-6; clone size: few; CDR3 DNA: TGTGCCAGCAGCCAAGTTCAAGGGAGATCGGGATCACCCCTCCACTTT; CDR3 protein: CASSQVQGRSGSPLHF
D gene: NA; V gene: TRBV5-4; J gene: TRBJ2-5; clone size: few; CDR3 DNA: TGTGCCAGCAGCCGAGACTCGGGGTACCAAGAGACCCAGTACTTC; CDR3 protein: CASSRDSGYQETQYF
D gene: TRBD2; V gene: TRBV12-3/TRBV12-4; J gene: TRBJ2-3; clone size: NA; CDR3 DNA: TGTGCCAGCAGTTTAGCGCGGCTAGCGGGGATCACAGATACGCAGTATTTT; CDR3 protein: CASSLARLAGITDTQYF
D gene: TRBD1; V gene: TRBV29-1; J gene: TRBJ2-7; clone size: NA; CDR3 DNA: TGCAGCGCCCGGGACAGGGTTTACGAGCAGTACTTC; CDR3 protein: CSARDRVYEQYF